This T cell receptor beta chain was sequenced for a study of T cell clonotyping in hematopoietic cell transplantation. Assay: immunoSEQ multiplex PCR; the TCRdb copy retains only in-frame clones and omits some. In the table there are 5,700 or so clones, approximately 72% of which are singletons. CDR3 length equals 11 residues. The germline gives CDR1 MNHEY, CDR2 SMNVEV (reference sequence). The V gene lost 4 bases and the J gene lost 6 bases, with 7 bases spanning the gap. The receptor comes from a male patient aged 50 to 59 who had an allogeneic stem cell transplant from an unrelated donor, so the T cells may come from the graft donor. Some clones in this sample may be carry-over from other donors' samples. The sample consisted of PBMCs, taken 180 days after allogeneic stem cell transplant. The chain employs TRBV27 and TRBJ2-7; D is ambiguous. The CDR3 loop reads CASSYRSEQYF. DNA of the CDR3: TGTGCCAGCAGTTATAGATCCGAGCAGTACTTC.